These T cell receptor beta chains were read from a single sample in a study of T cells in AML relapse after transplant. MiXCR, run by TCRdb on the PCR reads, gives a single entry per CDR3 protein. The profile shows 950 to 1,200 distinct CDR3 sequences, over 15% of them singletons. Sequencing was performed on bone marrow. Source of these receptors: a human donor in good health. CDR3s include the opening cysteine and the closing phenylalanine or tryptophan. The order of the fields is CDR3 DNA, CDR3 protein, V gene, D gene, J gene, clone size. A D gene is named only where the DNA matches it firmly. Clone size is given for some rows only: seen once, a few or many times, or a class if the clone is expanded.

TGTGCCAGCAGTGAAGCGTTGGGCCCCGGGGCAGATACGCAGTATTTT	CASSEALGPGADTQYF	TRBV6-1	NA	TRBJ2-3	medium-sized
TGCAGTGCTCGTCTAGATACGCAGTATTTT	CSARLDTQYF	TRBV20-1	NA	TRBJ2-3	NA
TGTGCCAGCAGCTTAGGGCCAATTTATTCCGGGGCCGCTGAAGCTTTCTTT	CASSLGPIYSGAAEAFF	TRBV7-2	NA	TRBJ1-1	medium-sized
TGTGCCAGCAGTGCCGGGGGGATTTCACCCCTCCACTTT	CASSAGGISPLHF	TRBV25-1	NA	TRBJ1-6	medium-sized
TGTGCCAGCTCACCGACGGGCGGGGAGACCCAGTACTTC	CASSPTGGETQYF	TRBV18	NA	TRBJ2-5	medium-sized
TGTGCCTGGAGTGTAGGGCTGGTCTCCTCCTACAATGAGCAGTTCTTC	CAWSVGLVSSYNEQFF	TRBV30	NA	TRBJ2-1	medium-sized
TGTGCCACCAGCAGAGATCCGGGGGGGAATCAGCCCCAGCATTTT	CATSRDPGGNQPQHF	TRBV15	NA	TRBJ1-5	medium-sized
TGTGCCAGCAGCTTAGACAGGGTTTCGGGCTATGGCTACACCTTC	CASSLDRVSGYGYTF	TRBV11-2	NA	TRBJ1-2	large
TGTGCCAGTGCCGAAAATAGCAATCAGCCCCAGCATTTT	CASAENSNQPQHF	TRBV9	NA	TRBJ1-5	medium-sized
TGTGCCAGCAGCTTAGTTGGCCCGAACACCGGGGAGCTGTTTTTT	CASSLVGPNTGELFF	TRBV7-2	NA	TRBJ2-2	large
TGTGCCAGCCGATCTGGGGCCAACGTCCTGACTTTC	CASRSGANVLTF	TRBV12-3/TRBV12-4	NA	TRBJ2-6	medium-sized
TGCAGTGCCGAGGGGGGCAGGGGAGAGGGCATTCAGTACTTC	CSAEGGRGEGIQYF	TRBV20-1	NA	TRBJ2-4	NA
TGTGCCAGCAGCTTAGGGGAAATCTCACGGGAGCTGTTTTTT	CASSLGEISRELFF	TRBV11-3	NA	TRBJ2-2	medium-sized
TGTGCCAGCTCACCTACCCTAGCGGGAGTAAGGGAGACCCAGTACTTC	CASSPTLAGVRETQYF	TRBV18	TRBD2	TRBJ2-5	NA
TGTGCCAGCAGTTTAGCTGGCTTAGCGGGGATTGGAGGGGATACGCAGTATTTT	CASSLAGLAGIGGDTQYF	TRBV12-3/TRBV12-4	TRBD2	TRBJ2-3	medium-sized
TGTGCCAGCAGTTACTCGAACGAGCAGTACTTC	CASSYSNEQYF	TRBV6-6	NA	TRBJ2-7	medium-sized
TGTGCCAGCAGTTCCGGGGAGAGGAGCAATCAGCCCCAGCATTTT	CASSSGERSNQPQHF	TRBV6-6	NA	TRBJ1-5	medium-sized
TGCGCCAGCAGCCAAGAGGGACTAGCGGGCACCGGGGAGCTGTTTTTT	CASSQEGLAGTGELFF	TRBV4-1	TRBD2	TRBJ2-2	NA
TGTGCCAGCACCCGGGGTGCTGATAACCAAGAGACCCAGTACTTC	CASTRGADNQETQYF	TRBV7-2	NA	TRBJ2-5	large
TGCAGTGCTAGAGATGGGGGGGGGGCCATGAACACTGAAGCTTTCTTT	CSARDGGGAMNTEAFF	TRBV20-1	NA	TRBJ1-1	large
TGCAGTGCAGACAATCAGGCGACGAACACTGAAGCTTTCTTT	CSADNQATNTEAFF	TRBV20-1	NA	TRBJ1-1	large
TGTGCCAGCAGCCCCGGGACAGGGAAGCGCAATGAGCAGTTCTTC	CASSPGTGKRNEQFF	TRBV7-3	TRBD1	TRBJ2-1	large